This is a list of T cell receptor beta chains from one sample in a study of CXCR3-negative and CXCR3-positive naive CD8 T cells. With the 5' RACE reads reprocessed, TCRdb shows one record per CDR3 protein and no DNA. Here the sample table reports about 28,000 distinct CDR3 sequences. The sequenced sample consisted of memory CD8+ T cells from blood. The source is a human donor in good health. Some clones in this sample may be carry-over from other donors' samples. CDR3s include the opening cysteine and the closing phenylalanine or tryptophan. Fields, in order: V gene, J gene, CDR3 protein.

>TRBV20-1|TRBJ2-3
CSARPWGPGISTDTQYF
>TRBV4-3|TRBJ1-1
CASSQDLASTEAFF
>TRBV29-1|TRBJ2-1
CTARGRADHEQFF
>TRBV7-9|TRBJ2-1
CASSPPVSGGPGEQFF
>TRBV6-2/TRBV6-3|TRBJ2-7
CASREQGAISYEQYF
>TRBV6-5|TRBJ1-1
CASSYSRGGTEAFF
>TRBV6-4|TRBJ1-1
CASSDTGTTEAFF
>TRBV10-3|TRBJ2-3
CAISELFGDTQYF
>TRBV12-3/TRBV12-4|TRBJ1-2
CASTRTGPSYGYTF
>TRBV4-3|TRBJ2-1
CASSRGTGLRNEQFF
>TRBV7-9|TRBJ1-2
CASSSLGPGYGYTF
>TRBV29-1|TRBJ2-4
CSVVTGRIDIQYF
>TRBV5-1|TRBJ2-7
CATGTGDSREQYF
>TRBV4-1|TRBJ1-1
CASSQSGTPEAFF
>TRBV5-1|TRBJ2-2
CASREDSYTGELFF